A single sample is the source of the 2 T cell receptor beta chains below, sequenced in a study of blood T cell repertoires in COVID-19. Method: immunoSEQ multiplex PCR; TCRdb's copy keeps in-frame clones and lacks some. The table records approximately 120,000 clones, about four fifths of them present only once. Sequencing was done on a sample of peripheral blood. The receptors were sampled from a man in his sixties with acute or convalescent COVID-19.

This clone turned up a few times. The chain couples TRBV19 to TRBJ1-2; no reliable D call. Trimming stripped 5 bases from V and 0 bases from J, with 4 bases between. The CDR3 is 12 amino acids. Germline loops: CDR1 LNHDA, CDR2 SQIVND (reference sequence). The CDR3 protein is CASSWPNYGYTF. In DNA form, the CDR3 reads TGTGCCAGTAGTTGGCCTAACTATGGCTACACCTTC. The variable domain in full, completed from reference TRBV19 and TRBJ1-2, reads DGGITQSPKYLFRKEGQNVTLSCEQNLNHDAMYWYRQDPGQGLRLIYYSQIVNDFQKGDIAEGYSVSREKKESFPLTVTSAQKNPTAFYLCASSWPNYGYTFGSGTRLTVV.

V is TRBV11-3 and J is TRBJ2-5, with 7 bases that match TRBD1. J was trimmed by 4 bases and V by 3 bases; bases with no gene match: 2. This CDR3 has 13 amino acids. Germline V gene lookup returns CDR1 SGHNT and CDR2 YENEEA. DNA for the CDR3: TGTGCCAGCAGCTTGGGACAGCGAGAGACCCAGTACTTC. Protein: CASSLGQRETQYF.